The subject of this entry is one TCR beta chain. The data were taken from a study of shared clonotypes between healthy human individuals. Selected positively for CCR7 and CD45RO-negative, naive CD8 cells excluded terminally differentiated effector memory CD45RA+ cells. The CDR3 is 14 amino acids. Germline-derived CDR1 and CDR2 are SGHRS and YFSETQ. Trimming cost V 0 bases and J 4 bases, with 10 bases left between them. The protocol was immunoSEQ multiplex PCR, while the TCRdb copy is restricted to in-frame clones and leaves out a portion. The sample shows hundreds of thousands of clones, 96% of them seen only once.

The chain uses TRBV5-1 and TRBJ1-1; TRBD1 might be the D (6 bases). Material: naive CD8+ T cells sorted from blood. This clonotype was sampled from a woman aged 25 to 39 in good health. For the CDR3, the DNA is TGCGCCAGCAGCTTGGAGGGGGAAAGCACTGAAGCTTTCTTT. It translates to CASSLEGESTEAFF.